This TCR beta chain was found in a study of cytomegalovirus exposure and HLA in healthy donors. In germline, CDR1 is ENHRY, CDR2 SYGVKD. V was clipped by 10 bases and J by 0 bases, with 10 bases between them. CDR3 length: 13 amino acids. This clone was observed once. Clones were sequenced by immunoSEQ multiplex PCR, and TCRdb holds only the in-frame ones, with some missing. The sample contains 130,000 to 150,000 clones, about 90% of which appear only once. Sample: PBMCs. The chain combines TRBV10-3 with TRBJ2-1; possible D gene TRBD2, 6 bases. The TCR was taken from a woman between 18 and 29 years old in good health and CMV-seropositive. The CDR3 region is CATLGSSYNEQFF. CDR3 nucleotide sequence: TGTGCCACACTCGGGAGCTCCTACAATGAGCAGTTCTTC.